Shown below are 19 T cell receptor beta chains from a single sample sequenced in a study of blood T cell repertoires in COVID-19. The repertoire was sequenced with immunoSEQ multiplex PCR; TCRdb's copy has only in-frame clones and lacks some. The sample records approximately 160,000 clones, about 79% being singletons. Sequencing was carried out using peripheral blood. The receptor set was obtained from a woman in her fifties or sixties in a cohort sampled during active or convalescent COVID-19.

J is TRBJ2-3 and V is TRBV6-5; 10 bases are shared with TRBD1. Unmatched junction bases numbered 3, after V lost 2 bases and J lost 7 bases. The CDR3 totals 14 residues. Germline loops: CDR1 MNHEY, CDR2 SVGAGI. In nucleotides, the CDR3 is TGTGCCAGCAGTTACCCGACAGGGGGCTATACGCAGTATTTT. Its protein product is CASSYPTGGYTQYF.

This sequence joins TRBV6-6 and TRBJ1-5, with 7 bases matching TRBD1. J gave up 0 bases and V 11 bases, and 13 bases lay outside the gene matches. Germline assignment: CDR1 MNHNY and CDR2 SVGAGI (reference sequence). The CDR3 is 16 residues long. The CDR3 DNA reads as TGTGCCGTAACTCGACAGGGAAATCTTAGCAATCAGCCCCAGCATTTT. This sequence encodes CAVTRQGNLSNQPQHF.

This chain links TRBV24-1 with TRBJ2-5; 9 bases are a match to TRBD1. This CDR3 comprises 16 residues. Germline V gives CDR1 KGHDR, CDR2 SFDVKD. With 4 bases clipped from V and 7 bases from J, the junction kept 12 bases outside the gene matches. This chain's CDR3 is CATSESGQGTFATQYF. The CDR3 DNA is TGTGCCACCAGTGAATCCGGACAGGGGACTTTTGCGACCCAGTACTTC.

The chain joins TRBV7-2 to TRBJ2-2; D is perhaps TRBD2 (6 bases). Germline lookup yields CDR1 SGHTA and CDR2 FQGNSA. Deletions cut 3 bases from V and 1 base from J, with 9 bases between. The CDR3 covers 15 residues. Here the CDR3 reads CASSFGTWNTGELFF. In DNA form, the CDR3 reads TGTGCCAGCAGCTTCGGGACTTGGAACACCGGGGAGCTGTTTTTT.

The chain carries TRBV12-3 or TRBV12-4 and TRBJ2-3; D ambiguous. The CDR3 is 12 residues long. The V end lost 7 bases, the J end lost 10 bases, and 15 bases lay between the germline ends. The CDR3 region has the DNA TGTGCCAGCACCCTGACTCAGTCGGCGCAGTATTTT. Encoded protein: CASTLTQSAQYF.

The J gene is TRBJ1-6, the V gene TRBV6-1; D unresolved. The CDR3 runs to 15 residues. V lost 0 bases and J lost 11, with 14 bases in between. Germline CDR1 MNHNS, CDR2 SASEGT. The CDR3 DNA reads TGTGCCAGCAGTGAAGCTGGGAGGGCAAGTCCACCCCTCCACTTT. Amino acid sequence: CASSEAGRASPPLHF.

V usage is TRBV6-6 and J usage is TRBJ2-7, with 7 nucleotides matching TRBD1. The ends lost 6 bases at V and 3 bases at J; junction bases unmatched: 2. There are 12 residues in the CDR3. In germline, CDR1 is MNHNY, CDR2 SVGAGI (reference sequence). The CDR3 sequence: CASSRTGYEQYF. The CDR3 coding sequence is TGTGCCAGCAGCCGGACAGGCTACGAGCAGTACTTC.

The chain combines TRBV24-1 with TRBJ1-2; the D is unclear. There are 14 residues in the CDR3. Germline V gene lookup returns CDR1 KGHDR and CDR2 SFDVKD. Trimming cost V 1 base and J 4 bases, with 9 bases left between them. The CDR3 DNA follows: TGTGCCACCAGTGATTTAAGCAGAGGCTATGGCTACACCTTC. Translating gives CATSDLSRGYGYTF.

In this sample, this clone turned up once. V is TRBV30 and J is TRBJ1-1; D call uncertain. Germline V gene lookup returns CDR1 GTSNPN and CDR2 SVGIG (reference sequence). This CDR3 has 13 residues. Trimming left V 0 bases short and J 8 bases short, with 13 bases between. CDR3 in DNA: TGTGCCTGGAGTGTAAGGTACGGGGAGGAAGCTTTCTTT. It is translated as CAWSVRYGEEAFF.

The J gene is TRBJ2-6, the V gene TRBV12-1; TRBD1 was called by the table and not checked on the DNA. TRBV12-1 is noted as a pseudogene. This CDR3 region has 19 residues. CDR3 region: CASSPRQGANSGGANVLTF. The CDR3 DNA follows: TGTGCCAGCAGCCCAAGACAGGGGGCTAATTCGGGTGGGGCCAACGTCCTGACTTTC.

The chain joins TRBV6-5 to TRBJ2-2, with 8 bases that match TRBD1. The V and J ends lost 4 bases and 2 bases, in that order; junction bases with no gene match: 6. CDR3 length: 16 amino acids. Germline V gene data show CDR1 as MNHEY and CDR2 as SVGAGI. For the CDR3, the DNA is TGTGCCAGCAGTTCCGACAGGGGCCTAAACACCGGGGAGCTGTTTTTT. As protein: CASSSDRGLNTGELFF.

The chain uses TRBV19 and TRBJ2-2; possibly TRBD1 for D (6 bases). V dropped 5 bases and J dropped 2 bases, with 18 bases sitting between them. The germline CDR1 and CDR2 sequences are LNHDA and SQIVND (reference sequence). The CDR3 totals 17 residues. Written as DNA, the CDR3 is TGTGCCAGTAGTGGAGGCTCTAGGACAGATAACACCGGGGAGCTGTTTTTT. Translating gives CASSGGSRTDNTGELFF.

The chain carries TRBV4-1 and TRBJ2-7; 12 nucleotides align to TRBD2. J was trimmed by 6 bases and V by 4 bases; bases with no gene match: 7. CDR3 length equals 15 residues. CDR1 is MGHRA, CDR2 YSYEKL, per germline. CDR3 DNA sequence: TGCGCCAGCAGCCCGAGACTAGCGGGGGCTTTCGAGCAGTACTTC. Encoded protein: CASSPRLAGAFEQYF.

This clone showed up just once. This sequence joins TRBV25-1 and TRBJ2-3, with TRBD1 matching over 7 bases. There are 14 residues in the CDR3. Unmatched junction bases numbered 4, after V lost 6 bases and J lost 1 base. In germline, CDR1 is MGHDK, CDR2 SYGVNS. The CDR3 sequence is CASSQGDGTDTQYF. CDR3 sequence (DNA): TGTGCCAGCAGCCAGGGGGACGGCACAGATACGCAGTATTTT.

The CDR3 coding sequence is TGTGCCAGCAGTCGGACAGGGGATTACTCCGTCTCTGGGGCCAACGTCCTGACTTTC. It specifies CASSRTGDYSVSGANVLTF. V and J are TRBV6-6 and TRBJ2-6; TRBD1 matches at 9 bases. The CDR3 runs 19 residues. Germline CDR1 is MNHNY and CDR2 is SVGAGI (reference sequence). With 5 bases clipped from V and 0 bases from J, the junction kept 11 bases outside the gene matches.

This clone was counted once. CDR3 sequence: CATSRANQGPGELFF. The CDR3, as DNA: TGTGCCACCAGCAGAGCCAATCAGGGTCCCGGGGAGCTGTTTTTT. J is TRBJ2-2 and V is TRBV15, with a possible D match to TRBD1 (5 bases). Trimming cost V 1 base and J 6 bases, with 12 bases left between them. CDR3 size: 15 residues. The germline CDR1 and CDR2 sequences are LNHNV and YYDKDF (reference sequence). The complete variable domain, with remaining parts taken from reference TRBV15 and TRBJ2-2, reads DAMVIQNPRYQVTQFGKPVTLSCSQTLNHNVMYWYQQKSSQAPKLLFHYYDKDFNNEADTPDNFQSRRPNTSFCFLDIRSPGLGDTAMYLCATSRANQGPGELFFGEGSRLTVL.

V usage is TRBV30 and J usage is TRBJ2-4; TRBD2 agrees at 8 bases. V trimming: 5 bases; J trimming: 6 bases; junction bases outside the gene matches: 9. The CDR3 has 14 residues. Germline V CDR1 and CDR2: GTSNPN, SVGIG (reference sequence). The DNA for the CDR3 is TGTGCCTGGGGCCTCGAGCGGGGGCTAAACATTCAGTACTTC. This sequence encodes CAWGLERGLNIQYF.

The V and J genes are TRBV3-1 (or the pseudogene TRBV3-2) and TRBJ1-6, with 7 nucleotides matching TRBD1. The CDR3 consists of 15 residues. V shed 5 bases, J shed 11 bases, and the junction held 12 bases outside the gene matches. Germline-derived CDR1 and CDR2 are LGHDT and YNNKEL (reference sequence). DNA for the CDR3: TGTGCCAGCAGCTCGATACAGGGGATTAGTGCACCCCTCCACTTT. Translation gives CASSSIQGISAPLHF.

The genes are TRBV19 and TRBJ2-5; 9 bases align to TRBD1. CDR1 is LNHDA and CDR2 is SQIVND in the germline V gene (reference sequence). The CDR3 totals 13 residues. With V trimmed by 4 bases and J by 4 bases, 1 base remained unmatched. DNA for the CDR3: TGTGCCAGTAGTACGACAGGGGGAGAGACCCAGTACTTC. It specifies CASSTTGGETQYF.